The T cell receptor beta chain described here comes from a study of blood T cells in healthy people across ages. A second PCR, run for roughly 7 to 12 cycles, used a sample-barcoded 5' primer plus a J-beta primer mix. TCRdb fed the 5' RACE reads into MiXCR, producing one record per CDR3 protein. This sample has about a million distinct CDR3 sequences, with about 48% found just once. J lost 6 bases, V lost 5 bases, and 11 bases had no gene match. CDR3 length: 16 residues. In germline, CDR1 is MNHNS, CDR2 SASEGT. This TCR derives from a man younger than 40 in good health. The rearrangement uses TRBV6-1 and TRBJ1-1; 11 bases align to TRBD1. The sample taken for sequencing was blood. The CDR3 is CASSKLRGTGGAEAFF. CDR3 sequence (DNA): TGTGCCAGCAGTAAGCTCCGGGGGACAGGGGGGGCTGAAGCTTTCTTT.